A single sample is the source of the 8 T cell receptor beta chains below, sequenced in a study of graft-versus-host responses after intestinal transplantation. For these receptors, no antigen is known. Clones were read by immunoSEQ multiplex PCR, and TCRdb kept only the in-frame ones, dropping some. The sample has 78,000 or so clones, roughly 87% seen once. The sequencing here drew on unstimulated CD8+ T cells sorted from spleen or lymph node cells, taken before transplant. The source is a human donor who was the organ donor for an intestinal transplant.

V is TRBV18 and J is TRBJ2-7; perhaps TRBD1 as D (6 bases). CDR1 and CDR2 from the germline V gene are KGHSH and LQKENI. This CDR3 spans 16 amino acids. V lost 0 bases to trimming and J lost 2 bases, with 14 bases between them. This CDR3 reads CASSPPTGILPYEQYF. The CDR3 DNA sequence: TGTGCCAGCTCACCACCCACAGGGATCCTTCCCTACGAGCAGTACTTC.

The chain uses TRBV9 and TRBJ2-5, with D perhaps TRBD2 (7 bases). This CDR3 is 14 amino acids long. Trimming cost V 0 bases and J 5 bases, with 11 bases left between them. Germline lookup yields CDR1 SGDLS and CDR2 YYNGEE. CDR3 coding DNA: TGTGCCAGCAGCGTAGGCGGGGGCTCGGAGACCCAGTACTTC. This translates into CASSVGGGSETQYF.

J is TRBJ2-7 and V is TRBV6-5, with 8 bases fitting TRBD1. V lost 1 base and J lost 6; bases outside the gene matches: 2. This CDR3 is built from 13 residues. The V gene's germline CDR1 is MNHEY and CDR2 SVGAGI. The CDR3 DNA reads as TGTGCCAGCAGTTACTTCACAGGGGGCGAGCAGTACTTC. Encoded protein: CASSYFTGGEQYF.

The CDR3 DNA reads TGTGCCAGCAGTGGCCCTGGCGAGACCCAGTACTTC. Its protein product is CASSGPGETQYF. This chain joins TRBV27 and TRBJ2-5; D is uncertain. Germline V lookup: CDR1 MNHEY, CDR2 SMNVEV (reference sequence). Trimming pared 5 bases from V and 5 bases from J, leaving 9 bases between. This CDR3 is built from 12 residues.

This clone is medium-sized within its sample. This sample also contains other DNA sequences that code for the same CDR3. The V gene is TRBV28, the J gene TRBJ1-2; 7 bases line up with TRBD1. CDR1 is MDHEN and CDR2 is SYDVKM in the germline V gene. The CDR3 loop spans 15 amino acids. With V trimmed by 3 bases and J by 4 bases, 8 bases remained unmatched. The CDR3 spells CASSLPQGVPYGYTF. CDR3 nucleotides: TGTGCCAGCAGTTTGCCGCAGGGGGTGCCCTATGGCTACACCTTC.

A single count supports this clone. The chain links TRBV7-9 to TRBJ2-3, with TRBD1 identical over 9 bases. Trimming took 6 bases from V and 5 from J; bases not matched to a gene: 9. The CDR3 length is 15 residues. The germline V gene has CDR1 SEHNR and CDR2 FQNEAQ (reference sequence). CDR3 sequence reads: CASSPPGQGQDTQYF. The CDR3 DNA reads as TGTGCCAGCAGTCCGCCGGGACAGGGTCAAGATACGCAGTATTTT.

This chain's CDR3 is CASSPMGQIAKNIQYF. Written as DNA, the CDR3 is TGTGCCAGCAGCCCCATGGGGCAAATAGCCAAAAACATTCAGTACTTC. The rearrangement links TRBV5-6 to TRBJ2-4; TRBD1 is a possible D gene (5 bases). Germline CDR1 reads SGHDT; CDR2 reads YYEEEE. V lost 4 bases, J lost 0 bases, and 14 bases lay in between. This CDR3 contains 16 residues.

The chain recombines TRBV10-2 with TRBJ1-2; D unresolved. The CDR3 extends over 11 amino acids. Deletions cut 0 bases from V and 8 bases from J, with 4 bases between. CDR1 and CDR2 from the germline V gene are WSHSY and SAAADI. CDR3 sequence reads: CASSESKGYTF. The CDR3 nucleotides are TGCGCCAGCAGTGAGTCTAAGGGCTACACCTTC.